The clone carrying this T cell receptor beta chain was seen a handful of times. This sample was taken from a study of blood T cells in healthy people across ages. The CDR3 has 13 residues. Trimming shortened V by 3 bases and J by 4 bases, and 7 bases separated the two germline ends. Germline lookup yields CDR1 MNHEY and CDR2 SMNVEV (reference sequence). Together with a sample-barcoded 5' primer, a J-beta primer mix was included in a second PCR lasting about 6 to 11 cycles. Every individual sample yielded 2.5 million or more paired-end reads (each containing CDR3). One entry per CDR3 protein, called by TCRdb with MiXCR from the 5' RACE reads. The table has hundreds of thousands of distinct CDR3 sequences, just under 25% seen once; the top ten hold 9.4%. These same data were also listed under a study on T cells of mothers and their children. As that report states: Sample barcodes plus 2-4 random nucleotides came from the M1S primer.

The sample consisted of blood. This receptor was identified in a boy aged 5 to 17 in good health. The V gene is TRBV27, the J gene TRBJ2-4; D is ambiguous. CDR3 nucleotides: TGTGCCAGCAGTTTCTCCATGAAAAACATTCAGTACTTC. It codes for CASSFSMKNIQYF.